A single sample is the source of the 27 T cell receptor beta chains below, sequenced in a study of T cells after yellow fever vaccination. Each CDR3 protein is one row after TCRdb ran MiXCR on the 5' RACE reads. The sample yields 95,000 to 100,000 distinct CDR3 sequences, under 7% seen once. The sequenced sample was CD8+ T cells sorted from PBMCs, obtained 10 days after the yellow fever booster vaccination. The receptor source for this set is a man younger than 35 who received the YFV17D yellow fever vaccine.

This clonotype was detected a few times. The chain couples TRBV7-2 to TRBJ1-4; a weak D match, TRBD1 (6 bases). This CDR3 is 17 amino acids long. Germline CDR1 SGHTA, CDR2 FQGNSA. Trimming removed 1 base from V and 0 bases from J, with 12 bases in between. CDR3 sequence reads: CASSLGGLRTTNEKLFF. The CDR3, as DNA: TGTGCCAGCAGCTTAGGGGGGCTTCGAACAACTAATGAAAAACTGTTTTTT.

The rearrangement links TRBV5-4 to TRBJ2-3, with D possibly TRBD2 on 7 matching bases. V was trimmed by 4 bases and J by 4 bases, leaving 25 bases between them. The CDR3 totals 18 residues. Germline V gene sequence: CDR1 SGHNT, CDR2 YYREEE (reference sequence). CDR3 protein: CASSPLGGPPSLADTQYF. The CDR3 nucleotides are TGTGCCAGCAGCCCCCTCGGGGGGCCCCCATCGTTGGCAGATACGCAGTATTTT.

This clonotype was observed a handful of times. This sequence joins TRBV5-1 and TRBJ2-3, with D perhaps assigned TRBD1 or TRBD2 (5 bases each). Trimming stripped 4 bases from V and 6 bases from J, with 18 bases between. Germline CDR1 SGHRS, CDR2 YFSETQ. The CDR3 sequence is 15 residues long. The CDR3 DNA is TGCGCCAGCAGCAACACCCGGGGCCCGGATGATACGCAGTATTTT. Protein sequence: CASSNTRGPDDTQYF. Full variable domain (rest looked up from reference TRBV5-1 and TRBJ2-3): KAGVTQTPRYLIKTRGQQVTLSCSPISGHRSVSWYQQTPGQGLQFLFEYFSETQRNKGNFPGRFSGRQFSNSRSEMNVSTLELGDSALYLCASSNTRGPDDTQYFGPGTRLTVL.

The V and J genes are TRBV19 and TRBJ1-2; D gene unclear. CDR3 size: 14 residues. The germline V gene has CDR1 LNHDA and CDR2 SQIVND (reference sequence). V dropped 5 bases and J dropped 8 bases, with 18 bases sitting between them. The CDR3 region has the DNA TGTGCCAGTAGTCTCCCGTGGCCGAGTGGAGGCTACACCTTC. Translation: CASSLPWPSGGYTF. Variable domain in full (rest from reference TRBV19 and TRBJ1-2): DGGITQSPKYLFRKEGQNVTLSCEQNLNHDAMYWYRQDPGQGLRLIYYSQIVNDFQKGDIAEGYSVSREKKESFPLTVTSAQKNPTAFYLCASSLPWPSGGYTFGSGTRLTVV.

This clonotype has only a few counts. The CDR3 sequence is CASSHSGMQSNTGELFF. The DNA of the CDR3 is TGTGCCAGCAGCCACTCGGGAATGCAATCGAACACCGGGGAGCTGTTTTTT. The chain recombines TRBV5-5 with TRBJ2-2, with a weak D call TRBD2 (5 bases). The CDR3 runs to 17 residues. From germline, CDR1 is SGHKS and CDR2 YYEKEE (reference sequence). Trimming cost V 4 bases and J 0 bases, with 16 bases left between them.

This clonotype was detected only a few times. The chain recombines TRBV20-1 with TRBJ2-5, with D perhaps TRBD2 (5 bases). The V end lost 6 bases, the J end lost 5 bases, and 19 bases lay between the germline ends. This CDR3 contains 14 residues. Germline V gives CDR1 DFQATT, CDR2 SNEGSKA (reference sequence). CDR3 residues: CSATPAGDWETQYF. The CDR3 DNA sequence: TGCAGTGCAACCCCTGCGGGCGACTGGGAGACCCAGTACTTC.

This clonotype has only a few counts. The genes are TRBV7-2 and TRBJ1-2; 9 nucleotides match TRBD1. Germline V CDR1 and CDR2: SGHTA, FQGNSA. The CDR3 runs 13 residues. J lost 8 bases, V lost 1 base, and 2 bases had no gene match. The CDR3 DNA sequence: TGTGCCAGCAGCTTAGGGACAGGGGTCGGCTACACCTTC. Translated: CASSLGTGVGYTF.

The J gene is TRBJ2-1, the V gene TRBV4-2; 8 positions match TRBD1. The CDR3 totals 16 residues. Germline V CDR1 and CDR2: LGHNA, YNFKEQ. V shed 0 bases, J shed 8 bases, and the junction held 9 bases outside the gene matches. The CDR3: CASSQEGWTGQDEQFF. In DNA form, the CDR3 reads TGTGCCAGCAGCCAAGAAGGATGGACAGGGCAGGATGAGCAGTTCTTC.

This clonotype appeared a few times. Germline and junction disagree at one end, which may indicate a read error. This sequence joins TRBV5-1 and TRBJ2-1, with 15 nucleotides matching TRBD2. The germline V gene has CDR1 SGHRS and CDR2 YFSETQ. The CDR3 length is 17 residues. CDR3 bases: TGCGCCAGCAGCCGGCCGGGACTAGCGGGGGGTTACAGTGAGCAGTTCTTC. This encodes CASSRPGLAGGYSEQFF.

This clonotype was seen only a few times. J is TRBJ2-3 and V is TRBV4-2; possibly TRBD2 for D (6 bases). Germline CDR1 and CDR2: LGHNA and YNFKEQ. This CDR3 comprises 17 residues. With 3 bases removed from V and 2 bases from J, the gap between germline ends came to 18 bases. The CDR3, as DNA: TGTGCCAGCAGCCATGACCCTAGCACGGGAGACACAGATACGCAGTATTTT. Translation: CASSHDPSTGDTDTQYF.

In its sample, this clonotype was seen a few times. V usage is TRBV5-6 and J usage is TRBJ2-5; D is undetermined. Per germline, CDR1 SGHDT and CDR2 YYEEEE. This CDR3 has 13 amino acids. Between the trimmed V and J ends, which lost 1 base and 0 bases, there was a span of 4 bases. As DNA, the CDR3 is TGTGCCAGCAGCTTGTACAACCAAGAGACCCAGTACTTC. Protein: CASSLYNQETQYF.

V and J are TRBV27 and TRBJ2-3, with D maybe TRBD1 (6 bases). CDR3 size: 14 residues. CDR1 is MNHEY, CDR2 SMNVEV, per germline (reference sequence). The V end lost 1 base, the J end lost 2 bases, and 7 bases lay between the germline ends. CDR3 nucleotide sequence: TGTGCCAGCAGTTTATACAGGGCCACAGATACGCAGTATTTT. Encoded protein: CASSLYRATDTQYF.

This clonotype showed up just a few times. The chain has TRBV4-3 and TRBJ2-3; a weak D match, TRBD2 (6 bases). The CDR3 runs to 16 residues. Trimming took 6 bases from V and 3 from J, leaving 19 bases between them. Germline CDR1 and CDR2: LGHNA and YSLEER. The CDR3 loop reads CASSDAGNSGTDTQYF. DNA of the CDR3: TGCGCCAGCAGTGACGCAGGTAACAGCGGGACAGATACGCAGTATTTT.

This clonotype was observed many times. This sequence joins TRBV6-1 and TRBJ2-5; 9 bases are shared with TRBD2. The CDR3 runs 16 residues. V shed 2 bases and J 2 bases; nucleotides not matched to a gene: 6. Germline CDR1 and CDR2: MNHNS and SASEGT. CDR3 nucleotide sequence: TGTGCCAGCAGTGAACTCGGCGGGGGGGGGCAAGAGACCCAGTACTTC. It is translated as CASSELGGGGQETQYF.

The sample holds a few counts of this clonotype. The J gene is TRBJ2-3, the V gene TRBV5-5; 7 nucleotides agree with TRBD1. V was clipped by 7 bases and J by 5 bases; unmatched bases: 13. CDR1 is SGHKS and CDR2 is YYEKEE in the germline V gene (reference sequence). The CDR3 length is 15 residues. CDR3 residues: CASGWTGRTGDTQYF. DNA for the CDR3: TGTGCCAGCGGTTGGACAGGCCGGACTGGAGATACGCAGTATTTT. Drawing the rest from reference TRBV5-5 and TRBJ2-3, the complete variable domain is DAGVTQSPTHLIKTRGQQVTLRCSPISGHKSVSWYQQVLGQGPQFIFQYYEKEERGRGNFPDRFSARQFPNYSSELNVNALLLGDSALYLCASGWTGRTGDTQYFGPGTRLTVL.

This clonotype was observed a handful of times. This chain links TRBV27 with TRBJ2-3, with 7 bases aligning to TRBD2. CDR3 size: 14 residues. Germline lookup yields CDR1 MNHEY and CDR2 SMNVEV (reference sequence). J was trimmed by 7 bases and V by 5 bases; bases with no gene match: 9. As DNA, the CDR3 is TGTGCCAGCAGTGTACTAGCGTCTAGGTATACGCAGTATTTT. It codes for CASSVLASRYTQYF.

This clonotype occurred a few times. The genes are TRBV6-2 or TRBV6-3 and TRBJ1-5; D is unclear. Germline loops: CDR1 MNHEY, CDR2 SVGEGT. The CDR3 length is 14 residues. Trimming stripped 6 bases from V and 2 bases from J, with 11 bases between. CDR3 sequence: CASSPLDRNQPQHF. CDR3 coding DNA: TGTGCCAGCAGCCCTCTGGACCGCAATCAGCCCCAGCATTTT.

This clonotype was found a few times. This chain uses TRBV7-9 with TRBJ2-5, with D maybe TRBD1 (5 bases). Trimming pared 0 bases from V and 0 bases from J, leaving 11 bases between. Germline values: CDR1 SEHNR, CDR2 FQNEAQ (reference sequence). The CDR3 spans 16 residues. CDR3 in amino acids: CASSLAGLAYQETQYF. CDR3 in DNA: TGTGCCAGCAGCTTAGCGGGGCTGGCCTACCAAGAGACCCAGTACTTC.

This clonotype was seen ten or more times. The rearrangement uses TRBV15 and TRBJ2-1, with TRBD1 identical over 9 bases. Per the germline V gene, CDR1 is LNHNV and CDR2 is YYDKDF (reference sequence). V lost 1 base, J lost 5 bases, and 6 bases stayed unmatched. The CDR3 runs 16 residues. The CDR3 sequence is CATSRVRDRADNEQFF. The CDR3 DNA reads TGTGCCACCAGCAGAGTTCGGGACAGGGCCGACAATGAGCAGTTCTTC. The whole variable domain, filled in from reference TRBV15 and TRBJ2-1, reads DAMVIQNPRYQVTQFGKPVTLSCSQTLNHNVMYWYQQKSSQAPKLLFHYYDKDFNNEADTPDNFQSRRPNTSFCFLDIRSPGLGDTAMYLCATSRVRDRADNEQFFGPGTRLTVL.

The gene calls are TRBV7-9 and TRBJ2-7; D is ambiguous. The V and J ends lost 6 bases and 3 bases respectively, with 18 bases between them. This CDR3 comprises 15 residues. CDR1 is SEHNR and CDR2 is FQNEAQ in the germline V gene (reference sequence). CDR3 sequence (DNA): TGTGCCAGCAGTTCCGGCCTGGGCAGCAACTACGAGCAGTACTTC. This translates into CASSSGLGSNYEQYF.

The V and J genes are TRBV21-1 and TRBJ1-4. TRBV21-1 counts as a pseudogene. The CDR3 is made up of 8 amino acids. The CDR3 protein is CASRVTLF. CDR3 coding DNA: TGTGCCAGCAGAGTTACCCTTTTT.

The J gene is TRBJ2-7, the V gene TRBV6-5, with D perhaps TRBD1 or TRBD2 (5 bases each). Per germline, CDR1 MNHEY and CDR2 SVGAGI. This CDR3 spans 13 amino acids. V dropped 5 bases and J dropped 4 bases, with 12 bases sitting between them. The CDR3 DNA reads TGTGCCAGCAGTCCCGGGACCCGGTACGAGCAGTACTTC. This gives the protein CASSPGTRYEQYF.

This clonotype was counted a few times. The chain combines TRBV7-2 with TRBJ2-3; tentative D call: TRBD2 (5 bases). CDR1 is SGHTA, CDR2 FQGNSA, per germline. This CDR3 is 16 amino acids long. The V and J ends lost 4 bases and 0 bases respectively, with 14 bases between them. The CDR3 coding sequence is TGTGCCAGCAGCTGGAGGTCTACTTTTAGCACAGATACGCAGTATTTT. Translating gives CASSWRSTFSTDTQYF.

CDR3 DNA sequence: TGTGCCAGCAGCGTATCAGGACTGAACACTGAAGCTTTCTTT. Its translation is CASSVSGLNTEAFF. This chain uses TRBV9 with TRBJ1-1; D not certain. In germline, CDR1 is SGDLS, CDR2 YYNGEE. This CDR3 spans 14 amino acids. Trimming took off 1 base at V and 0 bases at J, with 7 bases between the two ends.

This clonotype was seen repeatedly, ten times or more. This chain connects TRBV5-1 to TRBJ1-1; a weak D match, TRBD1 (5 bases). The CDR3 is made up of 14 amino acids. Germline CDR1 reads SGHRS; CDR2 reads YFSETQ. V was shortened by 1 base and J by 2 bases, with 9 bases between the two germline ends. The CDR3 loop reads CASSLRGRNTEAFF. CDR3 nucleotides: TGCGCCAGCAGCTTGAGGGGAAGAAACACTGAAGCTTTCTTT.

This clonotype was picked up a small number of times. The V gene is TRBV4-1, the J gene TRBJ2-7, with 9 bases lining up with TRBD1. This CDR3 region has 14 residues. V was clipped by 0 bases and J by 3 bases; unmatched bases: 0. Germline V CDR1 and CDR2: MGHRA, YSYEKL. The CDR3 protein is CASSQEGQGYEQYF. CDR3 nucleotide sequence: TGCGCCAGCAGCCAAGAGGGACAGGGCTACGAGCAGTACTTC.

This clonotype was seen repeatedly, ten times or more. The rearrangement uses TRBV29-1 and TRBJ2-3; 9 positions match TRBD1. V lost 7 bases, J lost 2 bases, and 7 bases stayed unmatched. CDR3 length: 14 amino acids. Per the germline V gene, CDR1 is SQVTM and CDR2 is ANQGSEA. The DNA of the CDR3 is TGCAGCGCCGACGGACAGGGGTTCACAGATACGCAGTATTTT. Amino acids: CSADGQGFTDTQYF.